This TCR beta chain was captured by sequencing in a study of T cells after yellow fever vaccination. Study outcomes and limitations: Peaking faster, on day 5 versus 15, the secondary response was nonetheless weaker. Subsequent booster samples again held most clones from primary vaccination (roughly 95% CD4, about 90% CD8). Shared CD4/CD8 clonotypes were a small share, likely from convergent recombination.

The TCR cDNA carried a universal primer site and UMIs from 5'RACE template switching. TCRdb re-derived calls from the 5' RACE reads in MiXCR, one entry per CDR3 protein. The sample records some 670,000 distinct CDR3 sequences, around 12% being singletons. Per the germline V gene, CDR1 is MDHEN and CDR2 is SYDVKM. V lost 3 bases and J lost 9, with 27 bases in between. The CDR3 length is 18 residues. Concerning this clonotype: What it binds is unknown.

The genes are TRBV28 and TRBJ2-1, with D perhaps TRBD2 (5 bases). The receptor was isolated from a man in his thirties or forties who received the YFV17D yellow fever vaccine. Source: PBMCs, taken on the day of the yellow fever booster vaccination. The CDR3 sequence is CASSLRYIMAYSGIEQFF. In nucleotides, the CDR3 is TGTGCCAGCAGTTTGAGATACATTATGGCTTACAGCGGTATTGAGCAGTTCTTC.